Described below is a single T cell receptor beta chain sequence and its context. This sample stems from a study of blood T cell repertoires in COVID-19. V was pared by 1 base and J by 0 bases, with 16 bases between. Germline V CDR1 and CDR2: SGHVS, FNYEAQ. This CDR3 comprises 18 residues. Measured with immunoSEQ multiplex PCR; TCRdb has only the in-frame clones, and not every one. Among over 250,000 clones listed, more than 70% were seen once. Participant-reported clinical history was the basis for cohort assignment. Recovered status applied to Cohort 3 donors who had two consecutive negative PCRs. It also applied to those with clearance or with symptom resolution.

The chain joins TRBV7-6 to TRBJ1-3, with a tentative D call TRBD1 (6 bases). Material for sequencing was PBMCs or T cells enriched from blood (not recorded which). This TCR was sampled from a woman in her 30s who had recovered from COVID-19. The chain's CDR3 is CASSLVRTVTFSGNTIYF. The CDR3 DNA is TGTGCCAGCAGCTTAGTGCGGACAGTGACCTTCTCTGGAAACACCATATATTTT.